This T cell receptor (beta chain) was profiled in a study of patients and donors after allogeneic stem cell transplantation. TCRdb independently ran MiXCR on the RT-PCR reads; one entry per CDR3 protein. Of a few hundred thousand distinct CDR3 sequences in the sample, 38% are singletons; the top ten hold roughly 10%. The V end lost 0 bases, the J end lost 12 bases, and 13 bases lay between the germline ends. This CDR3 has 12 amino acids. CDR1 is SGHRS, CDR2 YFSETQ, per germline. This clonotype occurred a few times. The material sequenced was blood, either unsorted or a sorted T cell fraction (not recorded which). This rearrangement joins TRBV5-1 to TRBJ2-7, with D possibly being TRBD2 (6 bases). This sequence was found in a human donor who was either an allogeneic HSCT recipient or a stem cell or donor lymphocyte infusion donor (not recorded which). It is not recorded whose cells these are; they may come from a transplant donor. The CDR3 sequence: CASSLEGGELYF. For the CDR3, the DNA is TGCGCCAGCAGCTTGGAGGGCGGGGAATTGTACTTC.